Listed here are 22 T cell receptor beta chains from one sample, sequenced in a study of cytomegalovirus exposure and HLA in healthy donors. PCR involved 60 Vbeta and 13 Jbeta primers. Sequencing used immunoSEQ multiplex PCR; TCRdb keeps in-frame clones, though not all of them. The sample includes some 110,000 clones, about 70% of them seen just once. Sequenced material: PBMCs. The receptors derive from a man aged 25 to 45 in good health and CMV-seronegative.

The CDR3 bases are TGTGCCAGCAGCTTGGTGACAGCTATGGGCACTGAAGCTTTCTTT. This codes for CASSLVTAMGTEAFF. The chain has TRBV5-6 and TRBJ1-1, with D perhaps TRBD1 (5 bases). Germline CDR1 reads SGHDT; CDR2 reads YYEEEE. The CDR3 is 15 amino acids. V was shortened by 0 bases and J by 4 bases, with 13 bases between the two germline ends.

This chain connects TRBV5-4 to TRBJ2-5; 7 nucleotides align to TRBD2. With V trimmed by 3 bases and J by 5 bases, 13 bases remained unmatched. The germline V gene has CDR1 SGHNT and CDR2 YYREEE (reference sequence). CDR3 length equals 16 residues. CDR3 coding DNA: TGTGCCAGCAGCTCTCGGAAGGGACTACTCGGGGAGACCCAGTACTTC. Amino acids: CASSSRKGLLGETQYF.

This clone was seen a few times. The V call is TRBV28, the J call TRBJ1-5, with 11 bases identical to TRBD1. CDR3 length: 15 residues. Germline values: CDR1 MDHEN, CDR2 SYDVKM. Trimming at V came to 4 bases and at J to 6 bases, leaving 5 bases not matched to a gene. Here the CDR3 DNA reads TGTGCCAGCAGTTCCTTGGGACAGGGGGTTCAGCCCCAGCATTTT. It codes for CASSSLGQGVQPQHF.

The chain couples TRBV19 to TRBJ2-1; a possible D gene is TRBD1 (5 bases). V lost 4 bases to trimming and J lost 7 bases, with 17 bases between them. The CDR3 length is 15 residues. Germline V lookup: CDR1 LNHDA, CDR2 SQIVND (reference sequence). The CDR3 region is CASSTRQQLGNEQFF. CDR3 coding DNA: TGTGCCAGTAGTACCCGACAGCAGCTCGGGAATGAGCAGTTCTTC.

V usage is TRBV5-1 and J usage is TRBJ1-1; D is unresolved. This CDR3 is 15 amino acids long. Trimming cost V 4 bases and J 4 bases, with 17 bases left between them. Per the germline V gene, CDR1 is SGHRS and CDR2 is YFSETQ. The CDR3 nucleotides are TGCGCCAGCAGCCGTGGGGAGGGAACAGTCACTGAAGCTTTCTTT. This sequence encodes CASSRGEGTVTEAFF.

This clone has more than one count but fewer than ten. The chain joins TRBV5-5 to TRBJ1-1; 7 bases match TRBD1. The V gene's germline CDR1 is SGHKS and CDR2 YYEKEE (reference sequence). The CDR3 has 14 amino acids. With V trimmed by 1 base and J by 8 bases, 8 bases remained unmatched. CDR3 coding DNA: TGTGCCAGCAGCTTGAGTCCAGGGGGGTACGAAGCTTTCTTT. Translated: CASSLSPGGYEAFF.

V usage is TRBV4-1 and J usage is TRBJ2-6; 7 positions match TRBD1. V trimming: 0 bases; J trimming: 0 bases; junction bases outside the gene matches: 5. The CDR3 sequence is 18 residues long. Germline V gene data show CDR1 as MGHRA and CDR2 as YSYEKL. The CDR3 DNA reads as TGCGCCAGCAGCCAAGAGTGGACAGGCATCTCTGGGGCCAACGTCCTGACTTTC. Its translation is CASSQEWTGISGANVLTF.

The gene calls are TRBV28 and TRBJ1-6; a weak D match, TRBD1 (5 bases). V shed 8 bases and J shed 10 bases, with 21 bases lying between them. Looked up from germline, CDR1 is MDHEN and CDR2 is SYDVKM. This CDR3 has 15 residues. The CDR3 DNA follows: TGTGCCAGCCGAGAAGGCAGGGCTCAACGATCACCCCTCCACTTT. It translates to CASREGRAQRSPLHF.

The chain couples TRBV30 to TRBJ1-1; 8 bases fit TRBD1. V lost 1 base to trimming and J lost 5 bases; unmatched junction nucleotides: 6. Germline V lookup: CDR1 GTSNPN, CDR2 SVGIG (reference sequence). This CDR3 comprises 14 residues. CDR3 loop: CAWSAPRQGTEAFF. CDR3 nucleotide sequence: TGTGCCTGGAGTGCTCCGAGACAGGGGACTGAAGCTTTCTTT.

This chain connects TRBV28 to TRBJ1-2, with 7 bases aligning to TRBD1. V lost 3 bases, J lost 5 bases, and 6 bases stayed unmatched. The CDR3 length is 14 residues. Per the germline V gene, CDR1 is MDHEN and CDR2 is SYDVKM. The DNA for the CDR3 is TGTGCCAGCAGTTTGGGACAGAAAAGATATGGCTACACCTTC. It is translated as CASSLGQKRYGYTF.

The rearrangement joins TRBV19 to TRBJ2-7, with unresolved D. The CDR3 covers 11 residues. The V and J ends lost 5 bases and 4 bases respectively, with 6 bases between them. The germline CDR1 and CDR2 sequences are LNHDA and SQIVND (reference sequence). CDR3 sequence (DNA): TGTGCCAGTAGTTCGGGTTACGAGCAGTACTTC. Translating it yields CASSSGYEQYF.

The V and J genes are TRBV9 and TRBJ1-2, with TRBD1 identical over 11 bases. The germline gives CDR1 SGDLS, CDR2 YYNGEE. This CDR3 has 13 amino acids. V lost 4 bases to trimming and J lost 6 bases; unmatched junction nucleotides: 2. The CDR3 DNA is TGTGCCAGCAGCCCGGGACAGGGGGATGGCTACACCTTC. Translating gives CASSPGQGDGYTF. The full variable domain, rest sourced from reference TRBV9 and TRBJ1-2, is DSGVTQTPKHLITATGQRVTLRCSPRSGDLSVYWYQQSLDQGLQFLIQYYNGEERAKGNILERFSAQQFPDLHSELNLSSLELGDSALYFCASSPGQGDGYTFGSGTRLTVV.

A few counts support this clone. The chain is built from TRBV6-5 and TRBJ1-5, with no clear D. The V end lost 6 bases, the J end lost 2 bases, and 11 bases lay between the germline ends. The CDR3 loop spans 14 amino acids. CDR1 and CDR2 from the germline V gene are MNHEY and SVGAGI. The CDR3 DNA is TGTGCCAGCAGCCGGAGCACCCGCAATCAGCCCCAGCATTTT. This codes for CASSRSTRNQPQHF.

The chain employs TRBV29-1 and TRBJ1-2; 7 positions agree with TRBD1. V dropped 4 bases and J dropped 4; count of bases not matched to a gene: 3. CDR1 is SQVTM and CDR2 is ANQGSEA in the germline V gene. CDR3 size: 12 residues. CDR3: CSVGGGGYGYTF. Here the CDR3 DNA reads TGCAGCGTTGGAGGGGGCGGCTATGGCTACACCTTC. Supplemented by reference TRBV29-1 and TRBJ1-2, the full variable domain reads SAVISQKPSRDICQRGTSLTIQCQVDSQVTMMFWYRQQPGQSLTLIATANQGSEATYESGFVIDKFPISRPNLTFSTLTVSNMSPEDSSIYLCSVGGGGYGYTFGSGTRLTVV.

A note on this clone: The same CDR3 arises from other DNA sequences in this sample as well. This chain connects TRBV27 to TRBJ2-1; 15 positions match TRBD2. The trim removed 5 bases at V and 14 bases at J, leaving 19 bases unmatched. Germline V gives CDR1 MNHEY, CDR2 SMNVEV (reference sequence). This CDR3 region has 18 residues. Written as DNA, the CDR3 is TGTGCCAGCAGTATACCTGTCCAGGGACTAGCGGGAGGAACAAGAGAGTTCTTC. This translates into CASSIPVQGLAGGTREFF.

V and J are TRBV19 and TRBJ2-1, with TRBD1 matching 9 bases. Germline V gene sequence: CDR1 LNHDA, CDR2 SQIVND (reference sequence). The CDR3 extends over 16 amino acids. J was trimmed by 7 bases and V by 3 bases; bases with no gene match: 10. CDR3: CASSIGRDRDGNEQFF. In DNA form, the CDR3 reads TGTGCCAGTAGTATCGGCCGGGACAGGGATGGTAATGAGCAGTTCTTC. The entire variable domain, with the rest obtained from reference TRBV19 and TRBJ2-1, is as follows: DGGITQSPKYLFRKEGQNVTLSCEQNLNHDAMYWYRQDPGQGLRLIYYSQIVNDFQKGDIAEGYSVSREKKESFPLTVTSAQKNPTAFYLCASSIGRDRDGNEQFFGPGTRLTVL.

The rearrangement links TRBV2 to TRBJ2-7, with TRBD2 as a possible D gene (5 bases). The CDR3 totals 13 residues. V lost 4 bases and J 6 bases, leaving 13 bases between the germline ends. Germline V gene sequence: CDR1 SNHLY, CDR2 FYNNEI. CDR3 nucleotides: TGTGCCAGCAGTGCGCAGGTTGAGGGCGAGCAGTACTTC. Amino acid sequence: CASSAQVEGEQYF.

This chain joins TRBV19 and TRBJ2-6, with D hard to call. V gave up 7 bases and J gave up 2 bases, with 9 bases separating them. This CDR3 contains 14 residues. The V gene's germline CDR1 is LNHDA and CDR2 SQIVND (reference sequence). CDR3 sequence: CASNRQAGANVLTF. The CDR3 coding sequence is TGTGCCAGTAATAGGCAGGCTGGGGCCAACGTCCTGACTTTC.

This clone was recorded once. The chain combines TRBV13 with TRBJ2-5; TRBD1 is a possible D gene (5 bases). The germline gives CDR1 PRHDT, CDR2 FYEKMQ (reference sequence). The CDR3 length is 17 residues. Trimming removed 5 bases at V and 2 bases at J, with 21 bases between. CDR3 region: CASSPPNQGTKQETQYF. CDR3 sequence (DNA): TGTGCCAGCAGCCCCCCAAACCAGGGTACCAAACAAGAGACCCAGTACTTC.

The chain has TRBV19 and TRBJ1-3; tentatively, D is TRBD1 (6 bases). This CDR3 is 15 amino acids long. Trimming removed 7 bases at V and 4 bases at J, with 17 bases between. The germline V gene has CDR1 LNHDA and CDR2 SQIVND (reference sequence). CDR3 DNA sequence: TGTGCCAGTAATTCACAGGGCCTGGGGGGAAACACCATATATTTT. Protein sequence: CASNSQGLGGNTIYF.

In its sample, this clone was seen a few times. The J gene is TRBJ2-1, the V gene TRBV11-3; 7 nucleotides align to TRBD1. The CDR3 spans 15 residues. The V gene end was trimmed by 5 bases and the J gene end by 6 bases; junction bases not matched to a gene: 10. The germline gives CDR1 SGHNT, CDR2 YENEEA. CDR3 DNA: TGTGCCAGCAGCCCCTCCGGGACAGTATCCAATGAGCAGTTCTTC. Encoded protein: CASSPSGTVSNEQFF.

V and J are TRBV14 and TRBJ1-1; the D is unclear. The germline V gene encodes CDR1 SGHDN and CDR2 FVKESK. This CDR3 contains 15 residues. With 2 bases removed from V and 2 bases from J, the gap between germline ends came to 12 bases. The chain's CDR3 is CASSQTQNLNTEAFF. For the CDR3, the DNA is TGTGCCAGCAGCCAAACACAGAACCTTAACACTGAAGCTTTCTTT.